A selection of T cell receptor beta chains follows, all from one sample in a study of blood T cell repertoires in COVID-19. Produced via immunoSEQ multiplex PCR; TCRdb's table is partial and in-frame only. The sample has 70,000 to 95,000 clones; approximately 92% are singletons. Sequenced material: peripheral blood. The origin of the receptors is a woman aged 55-69 years with active COVID-19. Both conserved end residues are part of each CDR3. Each record gives: D gene, V gene, clone size, J gene, CDR3 protein, CDR3 DNA. A D gene is named only where the DNA matches it firmly. Clone size is given for some rows only: seen once, a few or many times, or a class if the clone is expanded.

.	TRBV7-9	.	TRBJ2-5	CASSLVVEWGVETQYF	TGTGCCAGCAGCTTAGTAGTTGAGTGGGGGGTAGAGACCCAGTACTTC
TRBD2	TRBV12-5	.	TRBJ2-1	CASGLWTSGSNEQFF	TGTGCTAGTGGTTTGTGGACTAGCGGCTCCAATGAGCAGTTCTTC
TRBD1	TRBV7-2	.	TRBJ1-1	CASSPNRGTGSNTEAFF	TGTGCCAGCAGCCCCAACCGGGGGACAGGTTCGAACACTGAAGCTTTCTTT
.	TRBV5-1	.	TRBJ2-5	CASSSDRGTQYF	TGCGCCAGCAGCTCAGACAGAGGGACCCAGTACTTC
TRBD2	TRBV4-3	.	TRBJ2-1	CASSQEGGAGGLYNEQFF	TGCGCCAGCAGCCAAGAGGGCGGAGCGGGGGGGCTCTACAATGAGCAGTTCTTC
TRBD2	TRBV5-4	.	TRBJ2-7	CASSLGASGGSYEQYF	TGTGCCAGCAGCTTGGGGGCTAGCGGGGGCTCCTACGAGCAGTACTTC
.	TRBV28	.	TRBJ2-6	CASSFLSPGANVLTF	TGTGCCAGCAGTTTTTTATCCCCTGGGGCCAACGTCCTGACTTTC
.	TRBV7-2	.	TRBJ2-6	CASSLGGPGANVLTF	TGTGCCAGCAGCTTAGGCGGGCCTGGGGCCAACGTCCTGACTTTC
TRBD2	TRBV11-3	few	TRBJ2-7	CASSPAGDEQYF	TGTGCCAGCAGCCCAGCGGGAGACGAGCAGTACTTC
TRBD2	TRBV7-9	once	TRBJ2-1	CASSQTSGSSYNEQFF	TGTGCCAGCAGCCAAACTAGCGGGAGCTCCTACAATGAGCAGTTCTTC
.	TRBV30	.	TRBJ2-1	CAWNSREARPYNEQFF	TGTGCCTGGAATTCGAGGGAGGCGCGACCCTACAATGAGCAGTTCTTC
TRBD2	TRBV11-3	.	TRBJ2-1	CASSPRPGLAVNEQFF	TGTGCCAGCAGCCCCCGGCCGGGACTAGCGGTTAATGAGCAGTTCTTC
TRBD1	TRBV3-1/TRBV3-2	few	TRBJ1-2	CASSQGQGLYGYTF	TGTGCCAGCAGCCAGGGACAGGGCCTCTATGGCTACACCTTC
TRBD1	TRBV6-5	.	TRBJ1-5	CASIDRGFSNQPQHF	TGTGCCAGCATCGACAGGGGATTTAGCAATCAGCCCCAGCATTTT
.	TRBV19	.	TRBJ2-2	CASGSQSNTGELFF	TGTGCCAGCGGGTCCCAATCGAACACCGGGGAGCTGTTTTTT
TRBD2	TRBV5-6	.	TRBJ2-1	CASSVTSGSSYNEQFF	TGTGCCAGCAGCGTGACTAGCGGGAGCTCCTACAATGAGCAGTTCTTC
.	TRBV7-9	.	TRBJ1-2	CASSLSSEALYGYTF	TGTGCCAGCAGCTTATCCTCAGAGGCCCTCTATGGCTACACCTTC
.	TRBV28	few	TRBJ2-3	CASRSGTDTQYF	TGTGCCAGCAGGTCAGGGACTGATACGCAGTATTTT
TRBD2	TRBV6-1	.	TRBJ2-7	CASSEGGTSGYEQYF	TGTGCCAGCAGTGAAGGGGGGACTAGCGGCTACGAGCAGTACTTC
TRBD1	TRBV2	.	TRBJ1-5	CASSATQTGAWQPQHF	TGTGCCAGCAGTGCTACCCAAACAGGGGCCTGGCAGCCCCAGCATTTT
.	TRBV18	.	TRBJ1-6	CASSQSVDSPLHF	TGTGCCAGCTCACAGAGCGTGGATTCACCCCTCCACTTT
TRBD2	TRBV14	.	TRBJ2-7	CASSMRLAGVVYF	TGTGCCAGCAGCATGAGACTAGCGGGAGTCGTATACTTC
TRBD1	TRBV28	.	TRBJ1-1	CASSLFPFRTGNTEAFF	TGTGCCAGCAGTTTATTCCCTTTCCGGACAGGGAACACTGAAGCTTTCTTT
.	TRBV4-1	.	TRBJ1-3	CASSPSRGEPGNTIYF	TGCGCCAGCAGCCCATCCCGGGGGGAGCCTGGAAACACCATATATTTT
.	TRBV4-3	.	TRBJ1-2	CASSPDRTTGYTF	TGCGCCAGCAGCCCGGACAGAACCACGGGCTACACCTTC
TRBD1	TRBV5-6	.	TRBJ2-1	CASSTGNNEQFF	TGTGCCAGTTCGACAGGGAACAATGAGCAGTTCTTC
.	TRBV27	once	TRBJ2-5	CASSSGPGETQYF	TGTGCCAGCAGTTCCGGTCCAGGGGAGACCCAGTACTTC
.	TRBV6-2/TRBV6-3	.	TRBJ2-3	CASSYSGFTRTDTQYF	TGTGCCAGCAGTTACTCCGGGTTTACCCGCACAGATACGCAGTATTTT
TRBD1	TRBV27	.	TRBJ1-2	CASSRDRNGYTF	TGTGCCAGCAGCCGGGACAGAAACGGCTACACCTTC
TRBD1	TRBV3-1/TRBV3-2	.	TRBJ1-2	CASSQGDSRYGYTF	TGTGCCAGCAGCCAAGGGGACAGCCGCTATGGCTACACCTTC
.	TRBV28	.	TRBJ1-5	CASSFSRGTPFYQPQHF	TGTGCCAGCAGTTTCTCTCGGGGGACCCCTTTCTATCAGCCCCAGCATTTT
TRBD1	TRBV15	.	TRBJ2-5	CATSRRLGGQQETQYF	TGTGCCACCAGCAGGAGGCTAGGGGGACAGCAAGAGACCCAGTACTTC
TRBD1	TRBV24-1	.	TRBJ1-2	CATSESAGGANYGYTF	TGTGCCACCAGTGAGAGCGCAGGGGGCGCTAACTATGGCTACACCTTC
.	TRBV7-8	.	TRBJ2-7	CASSPRQSSYEQYF	TGTGCCAGCAGCCCCCGACAGAGCTCCTACGAGCAGTACTTC
.	TRBV12-3/TRBV12-4	.	TRBJ2-3	CASSYRGTDTQYF	TGTGCCAGCAGCTACAGGGGCACAGATACGCAGTATTTT
TRBD1	TRBV6-5	.	TRBJ2-1	CASTVDRGSYNEQFF	TGTGCCAGCACCGTGGACAGGGGATCCTACAATGAGCAGTTCTTC
.	TRBV11-2	.	TRBJ1-3	CASSSGTGNTIYF	TGTGCCAGCAGCTCAGGGACTGGAAACACCATATATTTT
.	TRBV4-2	.	TRBJ1-1	CASSQDVGTNTEAFF	TGTGCCAGCAGCCAAGATGTAGGGACTAACACTGAAGCTTTCTTT
.	TRBV18	.	TRBJ2-2	CASSPPTGKNTGELFF	TGTGCCAGCTCACCACCAACAGGGAAGAACACCGGGGAGCTGTTTTTT
TRBD1	TRBV6-5	.	TRBJ1-5	CASSPQGYSNQPQHF	TGTGCCAGCAGTCCACAGGGGTATAGCAATCAGCCCCAGCATTTT
.	TRBV6-5	.	TRBJ1-1	CASRTPKEGEAFF	TGTGCCAGCAGGACCCCTAAGGAGGGTGAAGCTTTCTTT
.	TRBV5-8	.	TRBJ2-3	CASSRKVAGPITDTQYF	TGTGCCAGCAGCCGTAAAGTTGCGGGGCCTATAACAGATACGCAGTATTTT